A selection of T cell receptor beta chains follows, all from one sample in a study of shared clonotypes between healthy human individuals. Generated by immunoSEQ multiplex PCR, the TCRdb table keeps only in-frame clones and is missing some. The top ten hold approximately 1.2% of the sample, which has about 1,900,000 clones, over 85% seen once. The material sequenced was naive CD8+ T cells sorted from blood. Source of these receptors: a man between 18 and 35 years old in good health. CDR3s include the opening cysteine and the closing phenylalanine or tryptophan. D genes are given only for firm matches. Clone size is stated in some rows and not others, as once, few, many or a class when expanded.

CDR3 protein | CDR3 DNA | V gene | D gene | clone size | J gene | CDR3 length
CASRSAGVSEQYF | TGCGCCAGCCGCTCGGCAGGCGTCTCCGAGCAGTACTTC | TRBV5-1 | - | - | TRBJ2-7 | 13
CASSLRDTDAGTEAFF | TGCGCCAGCAGCTTGCGGGACACTGACGCCGGGACTGAAGCTTTCTTT | TRBV5-1 | - | - | TRBJ1-1 | 16
CASSPPLNTEAFF | TGTGCCAGCAGCCCGCCATTGAACACTGAAGCTTTCTTT | TRBV16 | - | - | TRBJ1-1 | 13
CASSVGLAGARSGELFF | TGTGCCAGCAGCGTAGGATTAGCGGGGGCCCGGAGCGGGGAGCTGTTTTTT | TRBV9 | TRBD2 | - | TRBJ2-2 | 17
CASSYSIGHRSYEQYF | TGTGCCAGCAGTTATTCTATAGGACACCGATCCTACGAGCAGTACTTC | TRBV6-5 | - | - | TRBJ2-7 | 16
CASSFWDTLGTF | TGTGCCAGCAGCTTTTGGGACACCCTGGGCACCTTC | TRBV5-6 | - | - | TRBJ1-2 | 12
CASMVLAGASETGELFF | TGCGCCAGCATGGTACTAGCGGGAGCTTCGGAGACCGGGGAGCTGTTTTTT | TRBV10-2 | TRBD2 | - | TRBJ2-2 | 17
CASSPGPLSNQPQHF | TGTGCCAGCAGTCCGGGTCCCCTGAGCAATCAGCCCCAGCATTTT | TRBV6-1 | - | - | TRBJ1-5 | 15
CATSRVQESSYEQYF | TGTGCCACCAGCAGAGTACAGGAATCCTCCTACGAGCAGTACTTC | TRBV15 | - | - | TRBJ2-7 | 15
CASSEGRTDQETQYF | TGTGCCAGCAGCGAGGGGAGGACAGACCAAGAGACCCAGTACTTC | TRBV9 | - | - | TRBJ2-5 | 15
CASRWTSGAYEQYF | TGTGCCAGCAGATGGACTAGCGGGGCCTACGAGCAGTACTTC | TRBV6-5 | TRBD2 | - | TRBJ2-7 | 14
CASSPHPGQGLYEQYF | TGTGCCAGCAGTCCCCACCCGGGACAGGGGTTATACGAGCAGTACTTC | TRBV27 | TRBD1 | once | TRBJ2-7 | 16
CASSQADNTGELFF | TGCGCCAGCAGCCAAGCTGATAATACCGGGGAGCTGTTTTTT | TRBV4-3 | - | - | TRBJ2-2 | 14
CASSVGTSLINEQFF | TGTGCCAGCAGCGTAGGTACATCCCTTATCAATGAGCAGTTCTTC | TRBV9 | - | once | TRBJ2-1 | 15
CAISVVYNEQFF | TGTGCCATTTCCGTCGTATACAATGAGCAGTTCTTC | TRBV2 | - | - | TRBJ2-1 | 12
CASSYWADTSNQPQHF | TGTGCCAGCAGTTACTGGGCAGATACTAGCAATCAGCCCCAGCATTTT | TRBV6-5 | - | - | TRBJ1-5 | 16
CASTDTGYEQYF | TGTGCCAGTACCGATACAGGGTACGAGCAGTACTTC | TRBV19 | - | - | TRBJ2-7 | 12
CASSLTGGYEQYF | TGTGCCAGCAGCTTGACCGGGGGTTACGAGCAGTACTTC | TRBV5-8 | - | - | TRBJ2-7 | 13
CASSLGGRGYEQYF | TGTGCCAGCAGCTTAGGGGGGCGGGGCTACGAGCAGTACTTC | TRBV7-2 | - | - | TRBJ2-7 | 14
CASSLEVGYPNTEAFF | TGTGCCAGCAGCTTAGAGGTAGGGTACCCTAACACTGAAGCTTTCTTT | TRBV7-9 | - | - | TRBJ1-1 | 16
CASSLAGAGWNTQYF | TGTGCCAGCAGCTTAGCGGGGGCGGGGTGGAATACGCAGTATTTT | TRBV7-9 | - | - | TRBJ2-3 | 15
CASTVGQGLVIQYF | TGTGCCAGCACCGTGGGACAGGGTTTGGTCATTCAGTACTTC | TRBV2 | TRBD1 | - | TRBJ2-4 | 14
CASSQDRDISYEQYF | TGCGCCAGCAGCCAAGACCGGGACATCTCCTACGAGCAGTACTTC | TRBV4-1 | - | - | TRBJ2-7 | 15
CASSPFAGQGGNQPQHF | TGTGCCAGCAGTCCCTTCGCCGGACAGGGCGGCAATCAGCCCCAGCATTTT | TRBV28 | TRBD1 | - | TRBJ1-5 | 17
CASSYSSGDSYNEQFF | TGTGCCAGCAGTTACTCGAGCGGGGACTCCTACAATGAGCAGTTCTTC | TRBV6-5 | TRBD2 | - | TRBJ2-1 | 16
CASSYSGTDTQYF | TGTGCCAGCAGTTACTCAGGCACAGATACGCAGTATTTT | TRBV6-5 | - | - | TRBJ2-3 | 13
CASNWGQVNYGYTF | TGTGCCAGCAATTGGGGACAGGTCAACTATGGCTACACCTTC | TRBV6-1 | TRBD1 | - | TRBJ1-2 | 14
CASSQERQVNYGYTF | TGCGCCAGCAGCCAAGAACGGCAGGTTAACTATGGCTACACCTTC | TRBV4-1 | - | once | TRBJ1-2 | 15
CASSPDNFWETQYF | TGTGCCAGCAGCCCGGATAATTTTTGGGAGACCCAGTACTTC | TRBV9 | - | - | TRBJ2-5 | 14
CASSEGFWYEQYF | TGTGCCAGCAGTGAAGGTTTCTGGTACGAGCAGTACTTC | TRBV6-1 | - | once | TRBJ2-7 | 13
CASSEDRGTNQPQHF | TGTGCCAGCAGTGAGGACAGGGGGACAAATCAGCCCCAGCATTTT | TRBV2 | TRBD1 | - | TRBJ1-5 | 15
CASGPFSGRTSTDTQYF | TGTGCCAGCGGTCCTTTTAGCGGGAGGACTAGCACAGATACGCAGTATTTT | TRBV7-2 | TRBD2 | once | TRBJ2-3 | 17
CASSLTGTGDQPQHF | TGTGCCAGCAGCTTAACCGGGACAGGGGATCAGCCCCAGCATTTT | TRBV9 | TRBD1 | - | TRBJ1-5 | 15
CASSLGTGIDQPQHF | TGTGCCAGCAGCTTGGGGACAGGGATTGATCAGCCCCAGCATTTT | TRBV5-8 | TRBD1 | - | TRBJ1-5 | 15
CASSSLGSGSITDTQYF | TGTGCCAGCAGCTCGTTGGGTAGCGGGAGTATAACAGATACGCAGTATTTT | TRBV11-2 | TRBD2 | - | TRBJ2-3 | 17
CASSLTAGLGTQYF | TGTGCCAGCAGTTTAACAGCAGGTCTGGGGACCCAGTACTTC | TRBV27 | - | once | TRBJ2-5 | 14
CASSPDIMNTEAFF | TGTGCCAGCAGCCCGGACATCATGAACACTGAAGCTTTCTTT | TRBV27 | - | - | TRBJ1-1 | 14
CASRTGSTDTQYF | TGTGCCAGCAGGACAGGTAGCACAGATACGCAGTATTTT | TRBV6-5 | - | once | TRBJ2-3 | 13
CASSGTSGGPYEQYF | TGTGCCAGCAGCGGGACTAGCGGGGGACCCTACGAGCAGTACTTC | TRBV28 | TRBD2 | - | TRBJ2-7 | 15
CASSLIAGGQETQYF | TGTGCCAGCAGCCTCATAGCGGGGGGCCAAGAGACCCAGTACTTC | TRBV7-3 | TRBD2 | - | TRBJ2-5 | 15
CASSEYRTANTEAFF | TGTGCCAGCAGTGAATATCGGACGGCGAACACTGAAGCTTTCTTT | TRBV6-1 | - | - | TRBJ1-1 | 15
CASSQGASGRRETSYEQYF | TGCGCCAGCAGCCAAGGGGCTAGCGGGAGGCGCGAGACATCCTACGAGCAGTACTTC | TRBV4-3 | TRBD2 | once | TRBJ2-7 | 19
CAWSVWRVYTGELFF | TGTGCCTGGAGTGTATGGAGGGTGTACACCGGGGAGCTGTTTTTT | TRBV30 | - | - | TRBJ2-2 | 15
CASSPLGVGEYEQYF | TGTGCCAGCAGCCCGCTCGGGGTGGGGGAATACGAGCAGTACTTC | TRBV27 | - | - | TRBJ2-7 | 15
CASSEQENSPLHF | TGTGCCAGCAGCGAACAGGAGAATTCACCCCTCCACTTT | TRBV5-6 | - | once | TRBJ1-6 | 13
CASSLDREDTQYF | TGTGCCAGCAGCTTAGACAGGGAAGATACGCAGTATTTT | TRBV5-6 | TRBD1 | - | TRBJ2-3 | 13
CASSKPPGNEKLFF | TGTGCCAGCAGCAAGCCCCCGGGTAATGAAAAACTGTTTTTT | TRBV7-8 | - | - | TRBJ1-4 | 14
CASSMGAAYEQYF | TGTGCCAGTAGTATGGGGGCAGCTTACGAGCAGTACTTC | TRBV19 | - | - | TRBJ2-7 | 13
CASSLMGGSTEAFF | TGTGCCAGCAGCCTGATGGGGGGGAGCACTGAAGCTTTCTTT | TRBV5-4 | - | - | TRBJ1-1 | 14
CASSLGTFGINTGELFF | TGTGCCAGCAGTTTAGGGACATTCGGGATAAACACCGGGGAGCTGTTTTTT | TRBV28 | - | - | TRBJ2-2 | 17